The clone carrying this TCR beta chain occurred a few times. Its antigen remains unidentified. On average, the one heparinised blood draw given by each donor was approximately 100 mL. What was sequenced were expressed TCRB transcripts, since all of the isolated RNA had been reverse transcribed. Repertoires were generated with immunoSEQ multiplex PCR, while TCRdb's copy carries only in-frame clones and drops some. The data hold 160,000 or so clones, with approximately 9% observed a single time. This sample was taken from a study of beta chain features in type 1 diabetes. Whole-study findings and limits: Sequencing the cDNA could make cells with high TCR expression show up more than they should. Type 1 diabetes patients had TCRB CDR3s that were shorter (moderately but significantly so) in all four CD4+ subsets. In type 1 diabetes patients, VDJ junctions had fewer insertions; deletions at these junctions were more frequent. Within the patient group, naive, central memory and Treg TCRB repertoires appeared more similar to each other than within healthy donors.

This receptor was taken from a woman aged 18-29 years with type 1 diabetes. Material: central memory CD4+ T cells from blood.

The CDR3 protein is CSVLTSGGTDTQYF. Written as DNA, the CDR3 is TGCAGCGTGTTGACTAGTGGGGGAACAGATACGCAGTATTTT. The gene calls are TRBV29-1 and TRBJ2-3, with D perhaps TRBD2 (6 bases). This CDR3 comprises 14 residues. V lost 6 bases and J 3 bases, leaving 16 bases between the germline ends. Germline V lookup: CDR1 SQVTM, CDR2 ANQGSEA.